One sample yielded the 25 T cell receptor beta chains listed below, sequenced in a study of early T cells in non-severe SARS-CoV-2 infection. TCRdb fed the 5' RACE reads into MiXCR, producing one record per CDR3 protein. The table lists over 85,000 distinct CDR3 sequences, roughly 14% of them singletons. Sequencing was carried out using whole blood. The origin of the receptors is an adult who was a healthcare worker with PCR-confirmed SARS-CoV-2 infection or an uninfected control (not recorded which).

There are a few counts of this clonotype. The chain recombines TRBV10-3 with TRBJ2-3, with D perhaps TRBD2 (6 bases). The germline V gene encodes CDR1 ENHRY and CDR2 SYGVKD. This CDR3 has 14 amino acids. Trimming took off 5 bases at V and 8 bases at J, with 17 bases between the two ends. This CDR3 is CAISLGGQKGTQYF. Here the CDR3 DNA reads TGTGCCATCAGTCTGGGAGGACAAAAGGGTACGCAGTATTTT.

This clonotype occurred many times. The chain carries TRBV7-2 and TRBJ2-2; no clear D gene. CDR3 length equals 15 residues. V lost 1 base and J 1 base, leaving 7 bases between the germline ends. CDR1 and CDR2 (germline): SGHTA, FQGNSA. In DNA, the CDR3 is TGTGCCAGCAGCTTAGGCACCCAGAACACCGGGGAGCTGTTTTTT. Protein: CASSLGTQNTGELFF. The whole variable domain, remainder taken from reference TRBV7-2 and TRBJ2-2, is GAGVSQSPSNKVTEKGKDVELRCDPISGHTALYWYRQSLGQGLEFLIYFQGNSAPDKSGLPSDRFSAERTGGSVSTLTIQRTQQEDSAVYLCASSLGTQNTGELFFGEGSRLTVL.

This clonotype was seen more than once but under ten times. The chain employs TRBV12-3 or TRBV12-4 and TRBJ1-2, with a possible D match to TRBD1 (6 bases). CDR3 length: 15 residues. V lost 4 bases and J 4 bases, leaving 16 bases between the germline ends. CDR3: CASSSPRTASYGYTF. DNA for the CDR3: TGTGCCAGCAGTTCACCGAGGACAGCCAGCTATGGCTACACCTTC.

This clonotype came up many times. CDR3 sequence reads: CASSPSGKAFF. CDR3 coding DNA: TGTGCCAGCTCACCCTCCGGGAAAGCTTTCTTT. The chain links TRBV18 to TRBJ1-1; D remains ambiguous. The CDR3 length is 11 residues. From germline, CDR1 is KGHSH and CDR2 LQKENI. V was trimmed by 3 bases and J by 9 bases, leaving 8 bases between them.

The CDR3 sequence: CASSFPEIQETQYF. In DNA, the CDR3 is TGTGCCAGCAGCTTCCCCGAAATCCAAGAGACCCAGTACTTC. The V and J genes are TRBV5-5 and TRBJ2-5; D gene unclear. CDR1 and CDR2 from the germline V gene are SGHKS and YYEKEE (reference sequence). The CDR3 spans 14 residues. Trimming left V 2 bases short and J 1 base short, with 9 bases between.

This clonotype has just a few counts. CDR3 bases: TGTGCCAGCAGTGAAGTTAGCAAACAAGAGACCCAGTACTTC. As protein: CASSEVSKQETQYF. The chain employs TRBV2 and TRBJ2-5; no clear D gene. The CDR3 covers 14 residues. CDR1 is SNHLY, CDR2 FYNNEI, per germline. Trimming pared 1 base from V and 2 bases from J, leaving 8 bases between.

Many counts were recorded for this clonotype. The chain recombines TRBV6-4 with TRBJ2-1; 7 positions agree with TRBD2. CDR1 and CDR2 (germline): MRHNA, SNTAGT. This CDR3 region has 15 residues. J lost 5 bases, V lost 3 bases, and 7 bases had no gene match. The CDR3 reads CASSEEAGEHNEQFF. Written as DNA, the CDR3 is TGTGCCAGCAGTGAAGAGGCGGGAGAACACAATGAGCAGTTCTTC.

This clonotype was seen a few times. The genes are TRBV5-1 and TRBJ1-5; no clear D gene. The length of the CDR3 is 15 residues. Trimming removed 0 bases at V and 0 bases at J, with 7 bases between. Germline-derived CDR1 and CDR2 are SGHRS and YFSETQ. CDR3 sequence (DNA): TGCGCCAGCAGCTTGGACCCGCATAGCAATCAGCCCCAGCATTTT. This sequence encodes CASSLDPHSNQPQHF.

The table lists this clonotype with many counts. The J gene is TRBJ1-5, the V gene TRBV28, with TRBD1 identical over 9 bases. This CDR3 is built from 16 residues. Germline CDR1 is MDHEN and CDR2 is SYDVKM. The V and J ends lost 7 bases and 6 bases, in that order; junction bases with no gene match: 13. The CDR3 is CASTLAGGQGGQPQHF. The CDR3 bases are TGTGCCAGCACCCTCGCCGGGGGACAGGGTGGTCAGCCCCAGCATTTT.

This chain connects TRBV11-2 to TRBJ1-1; D not resolved. V was clipped by 2 bases and J by 5 bases, with 9 bases between them. Looked up from germline, CDR1 is SGHAT and CDR2 is FQNNGV. This CDR3 comprises 13 residues. The DNA of the CDR3 is TGTGCCAGCAGCTTACAGGATAGGACTGAAGCTTTCTTT. Translated, it gives CASSLQDRTEAFF. The full variable domain, completed using reference TRBV11-2 and TRBJ1-1, is EAGVAQSPRYKIIEKRQSVAFWCNPISGHATLYWYQQILGQGPKLLIQFQNNGVVDDSQLPKDRFSAERLKGVDSTLKIQPAKLEDSAVYLCASSLQDRTEAFFGQGTRLTVV.

This clonotype was observed at least ten times. This chain connects TRBV25-1 to TRBJ2-3; either TRBD1 or TRBD2 may supply D (6 bases each). The CDR3 runs to 13 residues. V lost 5 bases and J 4 bases, leaving 10 bases between the germline ends. The germline V gene encodes CDR1 MGHDK and CDR2 SYGVNS. DNA for the CDR3: TGTGCCAGCAGTAGTGGGGGGCCAGATACGCAGTATTTT. Protein: CASSSGGPDTQYF.

Remarks on this clonotype: It may be a read error: a sequence one base away is much more abundant. The chain carries TRBV7-6 and TRBJ2-3; TRBD2 aligns across 14 bases. There are 16 residues in the CDR3. Germline CDR1 and CDR2: SGHVS and FNYEAQ. With V trimmed by 5 bases and J by 4 bases, 5 bases remained unmatched. The CDR3 loop is CASSLGTSGRPDTQYF. The CDR3 DNA follows: TGTGCCAGCAGCCTGGGGACTAGCGGGAGACCAGATACGCAGTATTTT.

This clonotype was picked up many times. The chain couples TRBV4-3 to TRBJ1-4; D is possibly TRBD1 (6 bases). CDR1 is LGHNA and CDR2 is YSLEER in the germline V gene. The CDR3 sequence is 15 residues long. Trimming left V 4 bases short and J 2 bases short, with 11 bases between. CDR3 DNA: TGCGCCAGCAGCCGAGACAGGTTCACTAATGAAAAACTGTTTTTT. It translates to CASSRDRFTNEKLFF.

The V call is TRBV29-1, the J call TRBJ2-1, with 7 bases identical to TRBD2. V lost 5 bases to trimming and J lost 5 bases; unmatched junction nucleotides: 9. CDR1 and CDR2 (germline): SQVTM, ANQGSEA. This CDR3 region has 14 residues. The CDR3 DNA follows: TGCAGCGTTTATGGGGCGGGAGTCCACAATGAGCAGTTCTTC. It translates to CSVYGAGVHNEQFF.

This clonotype appeared many times. The rearrangement uses TRBV20-1 and TRBJ2-4; possibly TRBD1 for D (5 bases). This CDR3 is built from 13 residues. Germline values: CDR1 DFQATT, CDR2 SNEGSKA (reference sequence). Trimming took 0 bases from V and 5 from J, leaving 8 bases between them. This CDR3 is CSARDWGQNIQYF. In DNA form, the CDR3 reads TGCAGTGCTAGAGATTGGGGCCAAAACATTCAGTACTTC.

This clonotype has ten or more counts. J is TRBJ2-1 and V is TRBV2; 10 nucleotides line up with TRBD2. After removal of 4 bases from V and 8 bases from J, the junction contained 2 bases not matched to a gene. The CDR3 is 13 amino acids. Germline V gene lookup returns CDR1 SNHLY and CDR2 FYNNEI. The CDR3 loop is CASSAGTSDEQFF. DNA for the CDR3: TGTGCCAGCAGTGCTGGGACTAGCGATGAGCAGTTCTTC.

The J gene is TRBJ2-3, the V gene TRBV4-3, with D unclear. From germline, CDR1 is LGHNA and CDR2 YSLEER. V was cut by 0 bases and J by 10 bases, with 11 bases left in between. This CDR3 contains 13 residues. Written as DNA, the CDR3 is TGCGCCAGCAGCCAAGAGGTCCGGGCCCCGCAGTATTTT. Translation gives CASSQEVRAPQYF.

In its sample, this clonotype was seen many times. The J gene is TRBJ2-1, the V gene TRBV11-2; D perhaps matches TRBD2 (6 bases). Trimming removed 5 bases at V and 0 bases at J, with 17 bases between. The CDR3 has 17 amino acids. CDR1 and CDR2 (germline): SGHAT, FQNNGV. CDR3 nucleotides: TGTGCCAGCAGCCGCTTGGGGACTGGCTCCTCCTACAATGAGCAGTTCTTC. Encoded protein: CASSRLGTGSSYNEQFF.

The chain is built from TRBV28 and TRBJ2-1, with TRBD1 as a possible D gene (5 bases). The germline CDR1 and CDR2 sequences are MDHEN and SYDVKM. Trimming pared 6 bases from V and 6 bases from J, leaving 15 bases between. There are 14 residues in the CDR3. CDR3 sequence (DNA): TGTGCCAGCAGAACCGACCCGCAGGGCAATGAGCAGTTCTTC. This sequence encodes CASRTDPQGNEQFF.

There are a few counts of this clonotype. The V and J genes are TRBV20-1 and TRBJ2-1; 9 nucleotides align to TRBD1. CDR3 length: 12 amino acids. V trimming: 4 bases; J trimming: 9 bases; junction bases outside the gene matches: 4. Germline V gene data show CDR1 as DFQATT and CDR2 as SNEGSKA (reference sequence). The CDR3 region has the DNA TGCAGTGCTAAACCGGGACAGGGTGAGCAGTTCTTC. This gives the protein CSAKPGQGEQFF.

This clonotype was counted at least ten times. The chain combines TRBV5-5 with TRBJ2-1, with 7 bases fitting TRBD1. Germline V gives CDR1 SGHKS, CDR2 YYEKEE (reference sequence). The CDR3 is made up of 15 amino acids. V shed 2 bases, J shed 10 bases, and the junction held 12 bases outside the gene matches. CDR3 sequence: CASSFYEGAQGEQFF. CDR3 sequence (DNA): TGTGCCAGCAGCTTTTATGAGGGGGCGCAAGGGGAGCAGTTCTTC.

The chain carries TRBV4-1 and TRBJ2-1, with unresolved D. This CDR3 region has 16 residues. The V end lost 3 bases, the J end lost 6 bases, and 18 bases lay between the germline ends. Germline CDR1 is MGHRA and CDR2 is YSYEKL. The CDR3 sequence is CASSHRVDGRVNEQFF. The CDR3 DNA reads TGCGCCAGCAGCCATAGAGTGGATGGTCGTGTCAATGAGCAGTTCTTC.

This clonotype was recorded at least ten times. This chain uses TRBV20-1 with TRBJ1-5; the D is unclear. The germline V gene encodes CDR1 DFQATT and CDR2 SNEGSKA (reference sequence). With 0 bases removed from V and 0 bases from J, the gap between germline ends came to 12 bases. This CDR3 is built from 16 residues. The CDR3 DNA is TGCAGTGCTAGAGATCCAGCTGTGACTAGCAATCAGCCCCAGCATTTT. This encodes CSARDPAVTSNQPQHF.

In this sample, this clonotype turned up many times. This rearrangement joins TRBV4-2 to TRBJ2-2; TRBD1 might be the D (5 bases). CDR1 and CDR2 (germline): LGHNA, YNFKEQ. CDR3 length: 15 residues. V shed 4 bases and J shed 3 bases, with 12 bases lying between them. DNA for the CDR3: TGTGCCAGCAGCCCTGGGGCGCGTGACACCGGGGAGCTGTTTTTT. Translation gives CASSPGARDTGELFF.

The J gene is TRBJ2-1, the V gene TRBV20-1, with unresolved D. V was shortened by 5 bases and J by 0 bases, with 8 bases between the two germline ends. The CDR3 totals 13 residues. CDR1 and CDR2 from the germline V gene are DFQATT and SNEGSKA (reference sequence). The CDR3 DNA is TGCAGTGCTCGGCAGGACTCCTACAATGAGCAGTTCTTC. It codes for CSARQDSYNEQFF.